The rows below give T cell receptor beta chains drawn from one sample of a study of blood T cell repertoires in COVID-19. TCRdb keeps only in-frame clones here, not all; method: immunoSEQ multiplex PCR. The sample lists 75,000 to 95,000 clones; approximately 90% were seen once. Sequenced sample: peripheral blood. These receptor sequences come from a man between 45 and 60 years old with active COVID-19. Each CDR3 is given with its conserved first and last residue. D genes are given only for firm matches. For some rows the clone size is stated as once, few or many, or as a class when expanded; others skip it.

v_gene,abundance,d_gene,j_gene,CDR3aa,CDR3nt
TRBV6-5,NA,NA,TRBJ2-5,CASSRTGTNQETQYF,TGTGCCAGCAGTCGCACAGGGACTAACCAAGAGACCCAGTACTTC
TRBV6-6,NA,NA,TRBJ1-1,CASSYSPGLNTEAFF,TGTGCCAGCAGTTACTCGCCAGGGTTGAACACTGAAGCTTTCTTT
TRBV28,NA,NA,TRBJ1-5,CASSTPETGLLSNQPQHF,TGTGCCAGCAGTACCCCCGAGACAGGACTGCTTAGCAATCAGCCCCAGCATTTT
TRBV7-9,once,TRBD1,TRBJ2-1,CASSLTGEYNEQFF,TGTGCCAGCAGCTTGACAGGGGAATACAATGAGCAGTTCTTC
TRBV18,NA,TRBD2,TRBJ2-3,CASSPRSGAFTDTQYF,TGTGCCAGCTCACCACGGAGCGGGGCCTTCACAGATACGCAGTATTTT
TRBV5-6,once,NA,TRBJ1-6,CASSLPSQGVGNSPLHF,TGTGCCAGCAGCTTGCCTTCCCAAGGAGTTGGGAATTCACCCCTCCACTTT
TRBV6-5,NA,TRBD2,TRBJ2-7,CASSYPAPGGYEQYF,TGTGCCAGCAGTTACCCCGCCCCGGGGGGATACGAGCAGTACTTC
TRBV10-2,NA,TRBD1,TRBJ1-2,CASAAGQPFYGYTF,TGCGCCAGCGCTGCGGGACAGCCATTTTATGGCTACACCTTC
TRBV2,NA,TRBD1,TRBJ1-1,CASRGQGAFTEAFF,TGTGCCAGCAGGGGACAGGGGGCCTTCACTGAAGCTTTCTTT
TRBV2,NA,NA,TRBJ1-3,CASSILTNTIYF,TGTGCCAGCAGTATACTAACAAACACCATATATTTT
TRBV27,NA,TRBD2,TRBJ2-7,CASSFGCKREVTYEQYF,TGTGCCAGCAGTTTTGGGTGTAAGCGGGAGGTCACCTACGAGCAGTACTTC
TRBV7-9,NA,TRBD2,TRBJ2-5,CASSLAASAGGEETQYF,TGTGCCAGCAGCTTAGCCGCTTCAGCGGGAGGGGAAGAGACCCAGTACTTC
TRBV10-3,NA,NA,TRBJ1-1,CAISDRQAWNTEAFF,TGTGCCATCAGTGACAGACAGGCTTGGAACACTGAAGCTTTCTTT
TRBV19,NA,NA,TRBJ1-6,CASSLVRQNSPLHF,TGTGCCAGTAGTTTGGTCCGACAGAATTCACCCCTCCACTTT
TRBV5-1,NA,TRBD1,TRBJ2-1,CASTRGTDSNEQFF,TGCGCCAGCACCAGAGGGACAGATTCAAATGAGCAGTTCTTC
TRBV5-3,once,NA,TRBJ2-1,CATLRTWGERNEQFF,TGTGCCACCCTCCGTACTTGGGGGGAGAGGAATGAGCAGTTCTTC
TRBV24-1,NA,NA,TRBJ2-1,CATSDQIRTSRYEQFF,TGTGCCACCAGTGATCAGATTCGTACTAGTCGCTATGAGCAGTTCTTC
TRBV4-1,NA,NA,TRBJ1-4,CASSQDIRGSLFF,TGCGCCAGCAGCCAAGATATCCGGGGAAGTCTGTTTTTT
TRBV14,NA,NA,TRBJ2-3,CASSQVGDTQYF,TGTGCCAGCAGCCAAGTCGGAGATACGCAGTATTTT
TRBV27,NA,NA,TRBJ1-1,CASSLWGGDEAFF,TGTGCCAGCAGTTTATGGGGGGGGGATGAAGCTTTCTTT
TRBV11-3,NA,TRBD2,TRBJ2-2,CASSLEGSSGAANTGELFF,TGTGCCAGCAGCTTAGAGGGGTCTAGCGGGGCAGCGAACACCGGGGAGCTGTTTTTT
TRBV28,NA,NA,TRBJ2-2,CASSIREQLSTGELFF,TGTGCCAGCAGTATCCGGGAACAGCTAAGCACCGGGGAGCTGTTTTTT
TRBV14,NA,NA,TRBJ1-3,CASSQILFGNTIYF,TGTGCCAGCAGCCAAATTCTATTTGGAAACACCATATATTTT
TRBV28,NA,NA,TRBJ2-7,CASKSDRHYEQYF,TGTGCCAGCAAGAGCGATAGGCACTACGAGCAGTACTTC
TRBV12-5,NA,TRBD1,TRBJ2-4,CASGSGQGMVAKNIQYF,TGTGCTAGTGGTTCGGGACAGGGAATGGTAGCCAAAAACATTCAGTACTTC
TRBV30,NA,NA,TRBJ1-1,CAWHRRTEAFF,TGTGCCTGGCACAGACGGACTGAAGCTTTCTTT
TRBV28,once,NA,TRBJ1-2,CASNGGGYTF,TGTGCCAGCAACGGGGGAGGCTACACCTTC
TRBV4-1,few,NA,TRBJ1-3,CASSRGPVHSGNTIYF,TGCGCCAGCAGCCGAGGTCCAGTTCACTCTGGAAACACCATATATTTT
TRBV7-8,NA,TRBD1,TRBJ1-5,CASSLVWGQGLAFQPQHF,TGTGCCAGCAGCTTAGTTTGGGGACAGGGGCTGGCTTTCCAGCCCCAGCATTTT
TRBV19,NA,NA,TRBJ1-5,CASSEAGNQPQHF,TGTGCCAGTAGTGAGGCAGGGAATCAGCCCCAGCATTTT
TRBV4-1,NA,TRBD1,TRBJ1-4,CASSQEGTVGEKLFF,TGCGCCAGCAGCCAAGAGGGGACAGTAGGAGAAAAACTGTTTTTT
TRBV5-1,NA,NA,TRBJ2-7,CASSLGGPPYEQYF,TGCGCCAGCAGCTTGGGGGGGCCTCCCTACGAGCAGTACTTC
TRBV2,NA,TRBD2,TRBJ2-2,CASNLAGGSVTGELFF,TGTGCCAGCAACCTAGCGGGAGGGTCAGTCACCGGGGAGCTGTTTTTT
TRBV7-6,NA,TRBD2,TRBJ2-1,CASSGTLLLSGRADEQFF,TGTGCCAGCAGCGGAACGCTATTACTTAGCGGGAGGGCCGATGAGCAGTTCTTC
TRBV7-8,NA,NA,TRBJ2-1,CASSLGQVYNEQFF,TGTGCCAGCAGCTTAGGCCAGGTATACAATGAGCAGTTCTTC
TRBV7-9,NA,NA,TRBJ1-1,CASSLSQVDNTEAFF,TGTGCCAGCAGCTTAAGTCAGGTCGACAACACTGAAGCTTTCTTT
TRBV5-4,NA,TRBD2,TRBJ2-5,CASSQGGAGVGRKETQYF,TGTGCCAGCAGCCAAGGGGGAGCGGGAGTAGGCCGGAAAGAGACCCAGTACTTC
TRBV7-8,NA,NA,TRBJ1-2,CASSLGVFRGSGYTF,TGTGCCAGCAGCTTAGGAGTTTTCAGGGGTAGTGGCTACACCTTC
TRBV11-2,once,NA,TRBJ2-3,CASSGGTQYF,TGTGCCAGCAGCGGAGGTACGCAGTATTTT
TRBV27,NA,TRBD2,TRBJ2-7,CASSFSGRESYEQYF,TGTGCCAGCAGTTTTAGCGGGAGGGAGTCGTACGAGCAGTACTTC
TRBV7-2,few,NA,TRBJ1-2,CASSLVRELIGYTF,TGTGCCAGCAGCTTAGTAAGGGAGTTAATAGGCTACACCTTC
TRBV18,NA,NA,TRBJ2-3,CASSLDITDTQYF,TGTGCCAGCTCACTAGACATCACAGATACGCAGTATTTT
TRBV7-2,NA,NA,TRBJ1-5,CASSAGLTSNQPQHF,TGTGCCAGCAGCGCGGGACTGACTAGCAATCAGCCCCAGCATTTT
TRBV10-1,NA,NA,TRBJ2-1,CASSGPPGGTGNEQFF,TGCGCCAGCAGTGGCCCCCCGGGTGGCACTGGCAATGAGCAGTTCTTC
TRBV7-9,NA,NA,TRBJ2-2,CASSLGGGGLFF,TGTGCCAGCAGCTTAGGCGGCGGCGGGCTGTTTTTT
TRBV7-2,NA,TRBD2,TRBJ2-2,CASSSTGTRGTGELFF,TGTGCCAGCAGCTCGACCGGGACTAGAGGAACCGGGGAGCTGTTTTTT
TRBV5-1,few,TRBD1,TRBJ2-1,CASSLESIGHRGNEQFF,TGCGCCAGCAGCTTGGAGTCAATAGGACACAGGGGCAATGAGCAGTTCTTC
TRBV5-1,NA,TRBD1,TRBJ2-7,CASSRDRAHEQYF,TGCGCCAGCAGCAGGGACAGGGCCCACGAGCAGTACTTC
TRBV4-2,few,NA,TRBJ2-7,CASSQVDYPGEQYF,TGTGCCAGCAGCCAGGTTGACTACCCTGGCGAGCAGTACTTC
TRBV5-1,NA,TRBD2,TRBJ2-7,CASSLELAGAWEQYF,TGCGCCAGCAGCTTGGAACTAGCGGGAGCTTGGGAGCAGTACTTC
TRBV2,NA,NA,TRBJ1-2,CASSITSYGYTF,TGTGCCAGCAGCATTACTTCCTATGGCTACACCTTC
TRBV7-9,NA,NA,TRBJ2-1,CASSSKPTLAVSEQFF,TGTGCCAGCAGCTCAAAACCCACCCTAGCCGTCTCTGAGCAGTTCTTC
TRBV11-3,NA,NA,TRBJ1-1,CASSLYMNTEAFF,TGTGCCAGCAGCTTATATATGAACACTGAAGCTTTCTTT
TRBV2,NA,NA,TRBJ2-2,CASSGISSGELFF,TGTGCCAGCAGTGGCATTAGTTCCGGGGAGCTGTTTTTT
TRBV5-1,NA,NA,TRBJ2-3,CASSLADWALTDTQYF,TGCGCCAGCAGCTTGGCCGATTGGGCCCTCACAGATACGCAGTATTTT
TRBV12-5,NA,NA,TRBJ1-5,CASGFRGGTSNQPQHF,TGTGCTAGTGGTTTTCGCGGGGGGACTAGCAATCAGCCCCAGCATTTT
TRBV7-9,NA,TRBD1,TRBJ2-4,CASSLMGQGEYF,TGTGCCAGCAGCTTAATGGGACAGGGAGAGTACTTC
TRBV27,NA,NA,TRBJ1-5,CASSPSGFQPQHF,TGTGCCAGCAGTCCCTCAGGGTTTCAGCCCCAGCATTTT
TRBV29-1,NA,NA,TRBJ2-2,CSAQGGDTGELFF,TGCAGCGCACAGGGAGGGGACACCGGGGAGCTGTTTTTT